The T cell receptor beta chain under discussion was sequenced for a study of blood T cell repertoires in COVID-19. About the study: Sites in the United States, Italy and Spain provided acute and convalescent COVID-19 samples. In each case, the material was cDNA or gDNA derived from T cells, B-cell-depleted T cells, or PBMCs.

As originally analysed: Amplification of reference gene primers was used by the study to estimate nucleated cell counts. TCRdb's copy holds only in-frame clones and misses some; the assay was immunoSEQ multiplex PCR. V, J and clone size are taken as reported in that table, and D and trimming were inferred from the DNA itself. The data show some 250,000 clones, with roughly 90% seen just once and approximately 2% held by the top ten. The CDR3 runs to 15 residues. Germline V lookup: CDR1 SNHLY, CDR2 FYNNEI. The junction had 4 bases not matched to a gene; V was cut back by 2 bases and J by 1 base. The TCR originated in a man between 25 and 39 years old with active or convalescent COVID-19. V is TRBV2 and J is TRBJ1-1; 7 nucleotides line up with TRBD1. Sequencing input: peripheral blood. The CDR3 sequence is CASSEPGQTNTEAFF. For the CDR3, the DNA is TGTGCCAGCAGTGAACCGGGACAGACGAACACTGAAGCTTTCTTT.